This TCR beta chain came from a study of post-analysis software for immune sequencing data. Study details: The disease courses spanned relapsing-remitting, secondary progressive and progressive-relapsing forms of multiple sclerosis.

As for this clonotype: As yet, its antigen is unknown.

Unique-molecular-identifier-tagged TCR beta cDNA libraries were used. One entry per CDR3 protein, called by TCRdb with MiXCR from the PCR reads. The sample has about 820,000 distinct CDR3 sequences, around 50% seen once; the top ten hold approximately 4.4%. Regarding the study as a whole: Patients carried roughly five TRBV segments more frequently than controls did, and TRBV5-6, TRBV5-1 and TRBV20-1 were among them.

The CDR3 has 15 amino acids. V dropped 3 bases and J dropped 4 bases, with 16 bases sitting between them. CDR1 is DFQATT and CDR2 is SNEGSKA in the germline V gene (reference sequence). The TCR originated in a girl between 5 and 17 years old with multiple sclerosis. V and J are TRBV20-1 and TRBJ2-1; D is unclear. Source material: blood. CDR3 in amino acids: CSARLWRAAYNEQFF. Written as DNA, the CDR3 is TGCAGTGCTAGGCTCTGGCGAGCCGCTTACAATGAGCAGTTCTTC.